The subject of this entry is one TCR beta chain. Its antigen remains unidentified. RNA transcripts gave rise to amplified TCR beta CDR3 regions. The HTBI primer set was used in a first-round RT-PCR of the TCR CDR3. A single record per CDR3 protein comes from TCRdb applying MiXCR to the multiplex PCR reads. The table records roughly 500,000 distinct CDR3 sequences, approximately 23% of them present only once. Orbital computed tomography, thyroid ultrasound, serum thyroxine and TRAb, and clinical symptoms together informed the diagnoses. The PBMCs were taken from roughly 9.3 ml of fresh peripheral blood. The data stem from a study of T cells in Graves' hyperthyroidism and ophthalmopathy. Study in general: It was at initial diagnosis, before any treatment, that peripheral blood was collected. General study findings and limits: Peripheral blood also featured most of the thyroid clonotypes expanded above 0.001.

Sequenced input: blood. The receptor was isolated from a woman between 70 and 85 years old with Graves' ophthalmopathy.

CDR3 nucleotides: TGTGCCACCAGTGAGGGGACTAGCGGGAGTTCCCAAGAGACCCAGTACTTC. Protein sequence: CATSEGTSGSSQETQYF. The genes are TRBV24-1 and TRBJ2-5; TRBD2 agrees at 14 bases. The CDR3 runs 17 residues. V dropped 4 bases and J dropped 1; count of bases not matched to a gene: 4. CDR1 KGHDR and CDR2 SFDVKD come from the germline V gene.